The following is a T cell receptor beta chain sequence with its context. These data originate in a study of control samples from healthy donors and cancer patients. Here immunoSEQ multiplex PCR was the method, and the copy in TCRdb shows in-frame clones only, minus some. The repertoire holds roughly 150,000 clones, around nine tenths seen once, with more than 1.5% in the top ten. Germline V gene lookup returns CDR1 SGHVS and CDR2 FQNEAQ. Trimming shortened V by 2 bases and J by 3 bases, and 4 bases separated the two germline ends. The CDR3 is 13 residues long. Sequencing was done on a sample of blood. The sequence was collected from a man aged 18 to 29 in good health. The chain has TRBV7-8 and TRBJ1-4; D is unclear. The CDR3 sequence: CASSLLANEKLFF. For the CDR3, the DNA is TGTGCCAGCAGCTTATTGGCTAATGAAAAACTGTTTTTT.